This T cell receptor (beta chain) was identified in a study of regulatory T cells in long-lasting Graves disease. Building the TCR beta libraries relied on iRepertoire HTBI primers, and CDR3 regions underwent Arm-PCR. Per the original methods: Identified segments across samples numbered about 60 TRBV and 14 to 15 TRBJ. TCRdb recomputed calls from the multiplex PCR reads with MiXCR, one row per CDR3 protein. It is TCRdb's table, rather than the study itself, that gives the V and J calls and clone size. In the table there are around 400,000 distinct CDR3 sequences, about 21% of which are singletons. General observations from the study: Accuracy may have been reduced by the small sample size. Persistent disease samples used TRBV28, TRBJ1-2 and TRBJ2-5 preferentially.

In germline, CDR1 is SGHTA, CDR2 FQGNSA. This CDR3 contains 12 residues. Trimming removed 0 bases at V and 5 bases at J, with 5 bases between. The sample holds many counts of this clonotype. Its specificity is not known. As to time point: persistent/refractory GD, antithyroid drugs over 5 years with positive TRAb. The TCR library was made from RNA extracted from PBMCs. A roughly 9-milliliter sample of peripheral blood was drawn into EDTA tubes. The receptor was isolated from a female donor with Graves disease. The chain has TRBV7-2 and TRBJ2-7; D not resolved. Sequencing used peripheral blood mononuclear cells (PBMCs), obtained when the disease was refractory, from a patient treated with antithyroid drugs. As DNA, the CDR3 is TGTGCCAGCAGCTTAGCTGGGGACGAGCAGTACTTC. The encoded protein is CASSLAGDEQYF.